This TCR beta chain is from a study of OX40 agonist ivuxolimab in advanced cancers. Study at large: Every 2 weeks, ivuxolimab was infused into the patients intravenously at between 0.01 and 10 mg/kg. Earlier treatment with anti-PD-1, anti-PD-L1 or anti-CTLA-4 was permitted, and 30% to 40% had received some.

Only one count was recorded for this clone. TCRdb's table, derived via immunoSEQ multiplex PCR, lists solely in-frame clones and lacks some. The sample lists 50,000 or so clones, 70% to 90% occurring once. The CDR3 contains 14 residues. The germline CDR1 and CDR2 sequences are SGHVS and FNYEAQ. Trimming pared 0 bases from V and 7 bases from J, leaving 10 bases between. Source: CD4+ or CD8+ T cells sorted from blood, taken in a trial of the OX40 agonist ivuxolimab. The TCR originated in an adult with an advanced solid tumor such as melanoma, head and neck, liver or kidney cancer. This chain links TRBV7-6 with TRBJ2-1; D unclear. This CDR3 is CASSLAPARNEQFF. DNA for the CDR3: TGTGCCAGCAGCTTAGCGCCCGCTCGGAATGAGCAGTTCTTC.